This T cell receptor (beta chain) was documented in a study of a mutant IDH1 vaccine in newly diagnosed glioma. Trimming at V came to 5 bases and at J to 4 bases, leaving 10 bases not matched to a gene. CDR1 LNHDA and CDR2 SQIVND come from the germline V gene (reference sequence). The CDR3 runs 16 residues. TCRdb's table, derived via immunoSEQ multiplex PCR, lists solely in-frame clones and lacks some. The sample lists approximately 92,000 clones, 80% occurring once. Time point of the sample: baseline, week 1 (first vaccination visit). The treatment here: pre-vaccination baseline after standard-of-care therapy.

The sequence came from a man aged 40-55 years with glioma. This chain links TRBV19 with TRBJ1-1; 10 nucleotides agree with TRBD1. Source: PBMCs, taken from a glioma patient treated with radiotherapy, temozolomide or both. The CDR3 region is CASSPYRDRGGTEAFF. CDR3 in DNA: TGTGCCAGTAGTCCTTACCGGGACAGGGGCGGCACTGAAGCTTTCTTT.